Following are 23 T cell receptor beta chains from one sample sequenced in a study of blood T cell repertoires in COVID-19. TCRdb keeps only in-frame clones here, not all; method: immunoSEQ multiplex PCR. The table lists about 49,000 clones, over 90% of them singletons, with about 3.1% in the top ten. Sequenced input: peripheral blood. The receptors originated from a human donor in a cohort sampled during active COVID-19.

The J gene is TRBJ2-7, the V gene TRBV14; 9 bases match TRBD2. The germline V gene has CDR1 SGHDN and CDR2 FVKESK. V lost 2 bases and J lost 4; bases outside the gene matches: 6. This CDR3 is built from 15 residues. CDR3 region: CASSQFLAGSYEQYF. The CDR3 DNA reads TGTGCCAGCAGCCAATTCCTAGCGGGATCGTACGAGCAGTACTTC.

V and J are TRBV10-3 and TRBJ2-1, with a weak D call TRBD1 (6 bases). The CDR3 totals 16 residues. Germline CDR1 and CDR2: ENHRY and SYGVKD. V dropped 6 bases and J dropped 0 bases, with 15 bases sitting between them. CDR3: CAISTTTGRSYNEQFF. The CDR3, as DNA: TGTGCCATCAGCACAACGACAGGCCGCTCCTACAATGAGCAGTTCTTC.

This sequence joins TRBV13 and TRBJ1-3; D is perhaps TRBD1 (6 bases). CDR1 and CDR2 (germline): PRHDT, FYEKMQ (reference sequence). The CDR3 is made up of 15 amino acids. Trimming removed 4 bases at V and 0 bases at J, with 10 bases between. CDR3 residues: CASSSGQSSGNTIYF. The CDR3 DNA reads as TGTGCCAGCAGCTCAGGACAGAGCTCTGGAAACACCATATATTTT.

V gene TRBV10-2 combines with J gene TRBJ2-7, with TRBD2 as a possible D gene (5 bases). Germline CDR1 is WSHSY and CDR2 is SAAADI. This CDR3 region has 16 residues. V lost 5 bases and J 0 bases, leaving 17 bases between the germline ends. The CDR3 bases are TGCGCCAGCAGTCCGACCGGGAACTACCACTCCTACGAGCAGTACGTC. Its protein product is CASSPTGNYHSYEQYV.

This chain joins TRBV14 and TRBJ1-3, with a tentative D call TRBD1 (5 bases). Germline V gives CDR1 SGHDN, CDR2 FVKESK. This CDR3 has 16 residues. Trimming pared 1 base from V and 0 bases from J, leaving 10 bases between. The CDR3: CASSQVGHYSGNTIYF. For the CDR3, the DNA is TGTGCCAGCAGCCAAGTCGGACACTACTCTGGAAACACCATATATTTT.

This clone is a singleton in its sample. The gene calls are TRBV7-2 and TRBJ1-1, with D possibly TRBD1 on 5 matching bases. The CDR3 spans 14 residues. The germline V gene has CDR1 SGHTA and CDR2 FQGNSA. Trimming removed 4 bases at V and 2 bases at J, with 11 bases between. In DNA, the CDR3 is TGTGCCAGCAGCTCGGACACCTTCAACACTGAAGCTTTCTTT. It translates to CASSSDTFNTEAFF. The full variable domain, its missing parts supplied by reference TRBV7-2 and TRBJ1-1, is GAGVSQSPSNKVTEKGKDVELRCDPISGHTALYWYRQSLGQGLEFLIYFQGNSAPDKSGLPSDRFSAERTGGSVSTLTIQRTQQEDSAVYLCASSSDTFNTEAFFGQGTRLTVV.

The gene calls are TRBV10-3 and TRBJ2-7, with 8 bases aligning to TRBD1. CDR3 length equals 15 residues. Trimming at V came to 3 bases and at J to 3 bases, leaving 7 bases not matched to a gene. Germline CDR1 is ENHRY and CDR2 is SYGVKD. The CDR3 bases are TGTGCCATCAGTGATACAGGGGGGAGCTACTACGAGCAGTACGTC. Amino acid sequence: CAISDTGGSYYEQYV.

This rearrangement joins TRBV14 to TRBJ1-1, with 8 bases aligning to TRBD1. There are 17 residues in the CDR3. Germline V gene sequence: CDR1 SGHDN, CDR2 FVKESK. The J segment lost 1 base and the V segment lost 4 bases, leaving 11 bases of the junction unmatched. The CDR3 is CASSLTRGLVGNTEAFF. The CDR3 DNA reads TGTGCCAGCAGCCTGACCAGGGGGCTCGTGGGGAACACTGAAGCTTTCTTT.

This clone was counted between two and nine times. The gene calls are TRBV5-4 and TRBJ1-1; the D is unclear. Trimming shortened V by 0 bases and J by 7 bases, and 10 bases separated the two germline ends. The germline CDR1 and CDR2 sequences are SGHNT and YYREEE (reference sequence). CDR3 length: 13 residues. CDR3 in amino acids: CASSLDNLVEAFF. The CDR3 region has the DNA TGTGCCAGCAGCTTGGACAATTTGGTTGAAGCTTTCTTT.

V gene TRBV2 combines with J gene TRBJ2-7; possible D gene TRBD1, 6 bases. The germline gives CDR1 SNHLY, CDR2 FYNNEI. V was shortened by 7 bases and J by 3 bases, with 22 bases between the two germline ends. The CDR3 runs 16 residues. CDR3 protein: CASTQPRGSSSYEQYF. The CDR3 DNA follows: TGTGCCAGCACCCAACCTAGGGGGAGTAGCAGCTACGAGCAGTACTTC.

The chain combines TRBV2 with TRBJ1-2; 7 bases align to TRBD1. Germline CDR1 reads SNHLY; CDR2 reads FYNNEI. This CDR3 has 13 amino acids. Germline trimming cut 8 bases from V and 6 bases from J; bases unmatched to any gene: 9. CDR3 region: CASGPRTGHGYTF. The CDR3 DNA is TGTGCCAGCGGTCCTCGGACAGGACATGGCTACACCTTC.

The V and J genes are TRBV7-3 and TRBJ2-5; D uncertain. Germline CDR1 is SGHTA and CDR2 is FQGTGA. V was shortened by 3 bases and J by 4 bases, with 12 bases between the two germline ends. The CDR3 covers 14 residues. CDR3 region: CASSFGPEAETQYF. CDR3 nucleotide sequence: TGTGCCAGCAGCTTCGGTCCCGAGGCAGAGACCCAGTACTTC.

The J gene is TRBJ2-3, the V gene TRBV19; 8 bases map to TRBD1. Germline-derived CDR1 and CDR2 are LNHDA and SQIVND (reference sequence). The length of the CDR3 is 14 residues. J gave up 3 bases and V 7 bases, and 6 bases lay outside the gene matches. The CDR3 here is CASTPGQATDTQYF. The CDR3 nucleotides read TGTGCCAGTACCCCGGGACAGGCGACAGATACGCAGTATTTT.

The CDR3 sequence: CASSVTLAGSLGTGELFF. CDR3 bases: TGTGCCAGCAGCGTCACCCTAGCGGGAAGTCTGGGAACCGGGGAGCTGTTTTTT. This chain connects TRBV9 to TRBJ2-2; 9 bases map to TRBD2. The J segment lost 5 bases and the V segment lost 2 bases, leaving 13 bases of the junction unmatched. Germline V CDR1 and CDR2: SGDLS, YYNGEE. The CDR3 consists of 18 residues.

The table lists this clone with a count of one. This chain joins TRBV6-5 and TRBJ2-7; D is unclear. Germline-derived CDR1 and CDR2 are MNHEY and SVGAGI. There are 13 residues in the CDR3. The V and J ends lost 0 bases and 2 bases respectively, with 5 bases between them. The CDR3 is CASSYSRTYEQYF. The DNA of the CDR3 is TGTGCCAGCAGTTACTCGCGGACCTACGAGCAGTACTTC.

V usage is TRBV6-1 and J usage is TRBJ2-7, with 8 bases lining up with TRBD1. V trimming: 0 bases; J trimming: 5 bases; junction bases outside the gene matches: 6. The CDR3 extends over 15 amino acids. Germline-derived CDR1 and CDR2 are MNHNS and SASEGT. This chain's CDR3 is CASSEARTGFNEQYV. The CDR3 coding sequence is TGTGCCAGCAGTGAAGCAAGGACAGGGTTTAACGAGCAGTACGTC.

In nucleotides, the CDR3 is TGTGCCAGCAGCTTAATGGGCCGGAACACCGGGGAGCTGTTTTTT. This encodes CASSLMGRNTGELFF. The chain has TRBV7-3 and TRBJ2-2; D remains unclear. Trimming stripped 1 base from V and 1 base from J, with 7 bases between. This CDR3 contains 15 residues. Germline CDR1 reads SGHTA; CDR2 reads FQGTGA.

V usage is TRBV19 and J usage is TRBJ2-7, with TRBD2 as a possible D gene (5 bases). From germline, CDR1 is LNHDA and CDR2 SQIVND (reference sequence). Trimming left V 4 bases short and J 4 bases short, with 14 bases between. The CDR3 runs 14 residues. This CDR3 reads CASSTDSWGYEQYF. CDR3 nucleotides: TGTGCCAGTAGTACGGACTCATGGGGATACGAGCAGTACTTC. Variable domain in full (rest from reference TRBV19 and TRBJ2-7): DGGITQSPKYLFRKEGQNVTLSCEQNLNHDAMYWYRQDPGQGLRLIYYSQIVNDFQKGDIAEGYSVSREKKESFPLTVTSAQKNPTAFYLCASSTDSWGYEQYFGPGTRLTVT.

The chain has TRBV21-1 and TRBJ2-1; the D call in the table, TRBD2, was not verified against the DNA. TRBV21-1 counts as a pseudogene. This CDR3 spans 17 amino acids. The CDR3 DNA reads TGTGCCAGAACTACTAGCGGCCAACGAAAGCAATACAATGAGCAGTTCTTC. As protein: CARTTSGQRKQYNEQFF.

The V gene is TRBV27, the J gene TRBJ1-6, with D possibly matching TRBD1 (6 bases). The germline V gene encodes CDR1 MNHEY and CDR2 SMNVEV (reference sequence). This CDR3 has 15 amino acids. Trimming took off 4 bases at V and 6 bases at J, with 13 bases between the two ends. The CDR3 DNA is TGTGCCAGCAGTTCTCCAGGGGCAGGTAATTCACCCCTCCACTTT. It encodes CASSSPGAGNSPLHF.

The chain couples TRBV5-8 to TRBJ2-1, with TRBD1 identical over 11 bases. Germline CDR1 reads SGHTS; CDR2 reads YDEGEE. The CDR3 runs 15 residues. Losses at the gene ends were 4 bases for V and 8 bases for J; bases not matched to a gene: 8. DNA of the CDR3: TGTGCCAGCAGCCCCGGGACAGGGGGTGAGGATGAGCAGTTCTTC. Protein product: CASSPGTGGEDEQFF. The full variable domain, with the rest looked up from reference TRBV5-8 and TRBJ2-1, is EAGVTQSPTHLIKTRGQQATLRCSPISGHTSVYWYQQALGLGLQFLLWYDEGEERNRGNFPPRFSGRQFPNYSSELNVNALELEDSALYLCASSPGTGGEDEQFFGPGTRLTVL.

The V call is TRBV25-1, the J call TRBJ1-1; D may be TRBD1 (5 bases). V was shortened by 11 bases and J by 8 bases, with 15 bases between the two germline ends. Germline CDR1 MGHDK, CDR2 SYGVNS. The CDR3 loop spans 11 amino acids. This CDR3 is CACWGLGEAFF. DNA of the CDR3: TGTGCCTGCTGGGGCCTCGGAGAAGCTTTCTTT. The entire variable domain, with the rest obtained from reference TRBV25-1 and TRBJ1-1, is as follows: EADIYQTPRYLVIGTGKKITLECSQTMGHDKMYWYQQDPGMELHLIHYSYGVNSTEKGDLSSESTVSRIRTEHFPLTLESARPSHTSQYLCACWGLGEAFFGQGTRLTVV.

This clone was seen more than once but under ten times. V gene TRBV27 combines with J gene TRBJ2-7, with 9 bases identical to TRBD2. Germline V gene lookup returns CDR1 MNHEY and CDR2 SMNVEV (reference sequence). Germline trimming cut 9 bases from V and 1 base from J; bases unmatched to any gene: 7. This CDR3 has 14 amino acids. In DNA, the CDR3 is TGTGCCAGGCTTAGCGGGAGAGCTTCCTACGAGCAGTACTTC. Protein: CARLSGRASYEQYF.